The source of this TCR beta chain is a study of cytomegalovirus exposure and HLA in healthy donors. In the case of this clone: Its specificity is unknown.

Findings of the study overall: Cytomegalovirus-associated status was assigned to fewer than 200 TCR beta chains. Highest at DRB1 and lowest at HLA-C, TCR association rates differed among HLA loci in a later analysis.

PCR used 60 Vbeta primers and 13 Jbeta primers. Using immunoSEQ multiplex PCR, the repertoire was profiled, and TCRdb retains in-frame clones only, with some absent. The data contain approximately 70,000 clones, around four fifths of them singletons. Sequenced material: PBMCs. The receptor comes from a middle-aged man in good health and CMV-seronegative.

Written as DNA, the CDR3 is TGTGCCAGTAGTGTCGACACCACACTCTACGAGCAGTACTTC. As protein: CASSVDTTLYEQYF. The V and J genes are TRBV19 and TRBJ2-7, with D hard to call. There are 14 residues in the CDR3. Germline assignment: CDR1 LNHDA and CDR2 SQIVND (reference sequence). V was pared by 5 bases and J by 3 bases, with 14 bases between.